These 5 T cell receptor beta chains were sequenced from one sample in a study of OX40 agonist ivuxolimab in advanced cancers. Some clones are missing from TCRdb's copy, which holds only in-frame ones; the method was immunoSEQ multiplex PCR. The repertoire holds about 92,000 clones, with approximately 90% as singletons. The sequences come from CD4+ or CD8+ T cells sorted from blood, collected in a trial of the OX40 agonist ivuxolimab. The receptors originated from an adult with an advanced solid tumor such as melanoma, head and neck, liver or kidney cancer.

J is TRBJ2-7 and V is TRBV5-5; D is unclear. V was shortened by 0 bases and J by 0 bases, with 13 bases between the two germline ends. Per germline, CDR1 SGHKS and CDR2 YYEKEE (reference sequence). The CDR3 is 16 residues long. The CDR3 region is CASSLDPAPTSYEQYF. The CDR3 DNA reads TGTGCCAGCAGCTTGGACCCAGCACCTACCTCCTACGAGCAGTACTTC.

The J gene is TRBJ2-5, the V gene TRBV7-2, with TRBD2 identical over 8 bases. J was trimmed by 1 base and V by 3 bases; bases with no gene match: 4. CDR3 length equals 15 residues. Germline V gene sequence: CDR1 SGHTA, CDR2 FQGNSA. The CDR3 sequence is CASSLVLAGQETQYF. The DNA of the CDR3 is TGTGCCAGCAGCTTGGTTCTAGCGGGCCAAGAGACCCAGTACTTC.

This clone was observed once. The genes are TRBV2 and TRBJ2-1, with 9 bases fitting TRBD2. Germline CDR1 is SNHLY and CDR2 is FYNNEI. The CDR3 is 15 amino acids. With 5 bases clipped from V and 2 bases from J, the junction kept 4 bases outside the gene matches. The CDR3 DNA is TGTGCCAGCAGTCGGACTAGCGTCGCCTACAATGAGCAGTTCTTC. It translates to CASSRTSVAYNEQFF. Filled out from reference TRBV2 and TRBJ2-1, the complete variable domain reads EPEVTQTPSHQVTQMGQEVILRCVPISNHLYFYWYRQILGQKVEFLVSFYNNEISEKSEIFDDQFSVERPDGSNFTLKIRSTKLEDSAMYFCASSRTSVAYNEQFFGPGTRLTVL.

The chain couples TRBV5-4 to TRBJ2-1; 13 positions match TRBD2. This CDR3 region has 15 residues. In germline, CDR1 is SGHNT, CDR2 YYREEE (reference sequence). The ends lost 4 bases at V and 9 bases at J; junction bases unmatched: 7. The CDR3 loop reads CASSAGTSGNREQFF. DNA of the CDR3: TGTGCCAGCAGCGCGGGGACTAGCGGGAATCGTGAGCAGTTCTTC.

The genes are TRBV7-2 and TRBJ2-1; the match to TRBD2 covers 8 bases. This CDR3 has 18 residues. The ends lost 7 bases at V and 1 base at J; junction bases unmatched: 15. Germline loops: CDR1 SGHTA, CDR2 FQGNSA. The CDR3 sequence is CASKLAVAVGVSYNEQFF. DNA of the CDR3: TGTGCCAGCAAACTAGCGGTTGCAGTCGGGGTATCCTACAATGAGCAGTTCTTC.